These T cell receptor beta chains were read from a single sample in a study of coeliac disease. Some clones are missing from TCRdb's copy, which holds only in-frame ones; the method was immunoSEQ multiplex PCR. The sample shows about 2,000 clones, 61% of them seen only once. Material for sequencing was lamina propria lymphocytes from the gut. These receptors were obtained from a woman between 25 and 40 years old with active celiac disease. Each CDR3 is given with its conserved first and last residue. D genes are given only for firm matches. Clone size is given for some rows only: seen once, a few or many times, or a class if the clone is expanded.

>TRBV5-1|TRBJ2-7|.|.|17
TGCGCCAGCAGCTTGTCTGGCGGAGCCTCAATAATCTACGAGCAGTACTTC
CASSLSGGASIIYEQYF
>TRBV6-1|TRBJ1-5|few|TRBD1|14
TGTGCCAGCAGTCGGACAGGGGGCAATCAGCCCCAGCATTTT
CASSRTGGNQPQHF
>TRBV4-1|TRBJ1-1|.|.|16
TGCGCCAGCAGCCAAGGGCCCGGGGATAGGGACACTGAAGCTTTCTTT
CASSQGPGDRDTEAFF
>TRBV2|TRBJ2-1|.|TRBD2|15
TGTGCCAGCGACTCCAGGACTAGCGGGGGGGCTCGGCAGTTCTTC
CASDSRTSGGARQFF
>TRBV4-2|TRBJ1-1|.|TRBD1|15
TGTGCCAGCAGCCAAGCGGGACAGGGGGATACTGAAGCTTTCTTT
CASSQAGQGDTEAFF
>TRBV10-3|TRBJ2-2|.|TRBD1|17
TGTGCCATCGCAGGACCTCAGGGGGCGTGGGACACCGGGGAGCTGTTTTTT
CAIAGPQGAWDTGELFF
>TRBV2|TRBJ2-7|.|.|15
TGTGCCAGCAGACCCGACAGGAGACTATTTTACGAGCAGTACTTC
CASRPDRRLFYEQYF
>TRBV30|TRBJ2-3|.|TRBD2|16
TGTGCCTGGAGTAGAGTAGCGGGAGGGGGTACAGATACGCAGTATTTT
CAWSRVAGGGTDTQYF
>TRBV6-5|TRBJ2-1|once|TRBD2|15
TGTGCCAGCAGTTACTCGGGCGGGGGGGTTTATGAGCAGTTCTTC
CASSYSGGGVYEQFF
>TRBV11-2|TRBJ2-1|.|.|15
TGTGCCAGCAGCTACTACCTGGGACATTTGCTTGAGCAGTTCTTC
CASSYYLGHLLEQFF
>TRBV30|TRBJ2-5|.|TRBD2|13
TGTGCCTGGACTGGGGGGGAGCGAGAGACCCAGTACTTC
CAWTGGERETQYF
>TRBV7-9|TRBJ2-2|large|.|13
TGTGCCAGCAGCTTTACAGGCACCGGGGAGCTGTTTTTT
CASSFTGTGELFF
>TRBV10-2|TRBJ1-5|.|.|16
TGCGCCAGCAGTACGGTCGACAGACAGAGCAATCAGCCCCAGCATTTT
CASSTVDRQSNQPQHF
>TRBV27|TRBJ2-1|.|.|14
TGTGCCAGCCTCCGGGACTCATACTACAATGAGCAGTTCTTC
CASLRDSYYNEQFF
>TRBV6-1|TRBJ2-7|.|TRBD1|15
TGTGCCAGCAGTGAATTGGTGGGACAGAGCTACGAGCAGTACTTC
CASSELVGQSYEQYF
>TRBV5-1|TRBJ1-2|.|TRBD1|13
TGCGCCAGCGGGACCCACAGGGGCTATGGCTACACCTTC
CASGTHRGYGYTF
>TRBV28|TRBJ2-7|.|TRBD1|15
TGTGCCAGCAGCTTGGGGACAGGGGCGCCCCTCGAGCAGTACTTC
CASSLGTGAPLEQYF
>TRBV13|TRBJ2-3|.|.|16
TGTGCCAGCAGCTTGGGTAGGGAGCAAGTTACAGATACGCAGTATTTT
CASSLGREQVTDTQYF
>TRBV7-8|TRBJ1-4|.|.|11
TGTGCCAGCAGAGAGAATGAAAAACTGTTTTTT
CASRENEKLFF
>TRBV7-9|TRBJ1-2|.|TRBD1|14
TGTGCCAGCAGCAACCAGGGGACAGGGGATGGCTACACCTTC
CASSNQGTGDGYTF
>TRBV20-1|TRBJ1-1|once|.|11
TGCAGTGCTAGACTACCCGGAGGAGCTTTCTTT
CSARLPGGAFF
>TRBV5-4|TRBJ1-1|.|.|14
TGTGCCAGCAGCTGGCAGGGGATGAACACTGAAGCTTTCTTT
CASSWQGMNTEAFF
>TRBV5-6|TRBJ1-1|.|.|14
TGTGCCAGCAGCTTGTTGTGGTCAGAAACTGAAGCTTTCTTT
CASSLLWSETEAFF
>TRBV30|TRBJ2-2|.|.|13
TGTGCCCAGGGCTTGTGGATACCCGGGGAGCTGTTTTTT
CAQGLWIPGELFF
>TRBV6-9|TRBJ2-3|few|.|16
TGTGCCAGCAGTTACGCGGGACCCTCAGTGGCAGATACGCAGTATTTT
CASSYAGPSVADTQYF
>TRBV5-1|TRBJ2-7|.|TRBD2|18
TGCGCCAGCAGCTTAGTCCCGGGACTAGCGGTGAAGGGCTACGAGCAGTACTTC
CASSLVPGLAVKGYEQYF
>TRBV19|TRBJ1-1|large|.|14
TGTGCCAGTAGTCTAAGTGGGGGGGCCACTGAAGCTTTCTTT
CASSLSGGATEAFF
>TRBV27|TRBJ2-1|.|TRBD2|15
TGTGCCAGCCTCGAGCGGGGGCGCCGCTACAATGAGCAGTTCTTC
CASLERGRRYNEQFF
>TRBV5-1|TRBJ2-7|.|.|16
TGCGCCAGCAGCTTGGACGCTACCCGGGTCTTGTACGAGCAGTACTTC
CASSLDATRVLYEQYF
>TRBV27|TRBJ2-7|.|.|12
TGTGCCAGCAGCTACACAGGGATCGAGCAGTACTTC
CASSYTGIEQYF
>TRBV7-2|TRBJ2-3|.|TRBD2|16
TGTGCCAGCAGCTTACAGAGCGGGAGTAGGACAGATACGCAGTATTTT
CASSLQSGSRTDTQYF
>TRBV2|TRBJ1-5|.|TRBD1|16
TGTGCCAGCAGTGACCCTGACAGGGGAAGCAATCAGCCCCAGCATTTT
CASSDPDRGSNQPQHF
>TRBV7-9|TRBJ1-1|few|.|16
TGTGCCAGCAGCTTAGGGGGGAGGGAGTGGAACACTGAAGCTTTCTTT
CASSLGGREWNTEAFF
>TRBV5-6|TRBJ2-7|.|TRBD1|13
TGTGCCAGCAGCCAGGGGGCGGAGGAGAAGCAGTACTTC
CASSQGAEEKQYF
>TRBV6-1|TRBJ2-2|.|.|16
TGTGCCAGCAGTGAATGGTTGGGTGGACTCACCGGGGAGCTGTTTTTT
CASSEWLGGLTGELFF
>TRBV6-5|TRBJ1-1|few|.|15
TGTGCCAGCAGTTACTCGGCAGGAGGCAACACTGAAGCTTTCTTT
CASSYSAGGNTEAFF
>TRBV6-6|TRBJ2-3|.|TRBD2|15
TGTGCCAGCAGTTTCCTAGCGGGAGCGGGCGATACGCAGTATTTT
CASSFLAGAGDTQYF
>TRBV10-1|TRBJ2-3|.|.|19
TGCGCCAGCAGTTTGCTAGCTCTGTCTAGGGGGTCGGGCACAGATACGCAGTATTTT
CASSLLALSRGSGTDTQYF
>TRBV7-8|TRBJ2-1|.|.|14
TGTGCCAGCAGCTACGAGGGCTCCTACAATGAGCAGTTCTTC
CASSYEGSYNEQFF
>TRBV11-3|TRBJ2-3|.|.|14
TGTGCCAGCAGCCCGAGCGGGCGCACAGATACGCAGTATTTT
CASSPSGRTDTQYF
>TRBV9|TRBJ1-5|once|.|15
TGTGCCAGCAGCGTAGGAGGGGGACCTAATCAGCCCCAGCATTTT
CASSVGGGPNQPQHF
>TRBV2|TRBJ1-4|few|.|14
TGTGCCAGCAGGGAGTGGACAACTAATGAAAAACTGTTTTTT
CASREWTTNEKLFF
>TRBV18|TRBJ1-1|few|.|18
TGTGCCAGCTCACCAGGTAGAGACAGCCGCGAATCGAACACTGAAGCTTTCTTT
CASSPGRDSRESNTEAFF
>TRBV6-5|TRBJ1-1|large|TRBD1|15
TGTGCCAGCAGTCAACGACAGGGATTGGGCACTGAAGCTTTCTTT
CASSQRQGLGTEAFF
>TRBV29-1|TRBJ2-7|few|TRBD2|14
TGCAGCGTCATGGACTTAGCGGGAGCCTACGAGCAGTACTTC
CSVMDLAGAYEQYF
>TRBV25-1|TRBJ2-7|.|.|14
TGTGCCAGCAGTGAATATGAGGGTGCCTACGAGCAGTACTTC
CASSEYEGAYEQYF
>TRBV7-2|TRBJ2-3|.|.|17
TGTGCCAGCAGCTTGAGGTTAGACAGACTGATCACAGATACGCAGTATTTT
CASSLRLDRLITDTQYF
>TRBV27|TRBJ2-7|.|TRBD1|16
TGTGCCAGCAGTATCCGGCTCGGGACAGGGGTCCACGAGCAGTACTTC
CASSIRLGTGVHEQYF
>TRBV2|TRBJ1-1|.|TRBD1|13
TGTGCCAGCAGGGCCGCCGGGACAGAGGAGGCTTTCTTT
CASRAAGTEEAFF
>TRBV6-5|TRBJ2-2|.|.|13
TGTGCCAGCAGTGATTGGCCTGCCGGGGAGCTGTTTTTT
CASSDWPAGELFF
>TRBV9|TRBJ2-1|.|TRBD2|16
TGTGCCAGCAGCGTAGGAAGCGGGGGAACCTACAATGAGCAGTTCTTC
CASSVGSGGTYNEQFF
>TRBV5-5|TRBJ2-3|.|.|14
TGTGCCAGCAGCCTCCCGACTACCCCAGATACGCAGTATTTT
CASSLPTTPDTQYF
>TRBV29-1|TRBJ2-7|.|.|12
TGCAGCGCCGTCCAGGGGTCCTACGAGCAGTACTTC
CSAVQGSYEQYF
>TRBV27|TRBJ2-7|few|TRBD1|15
TGTGCCAGCAGTTTATCTTACAGGGGGTCCCACGAGCAGTACTTC
CASSLSYRGSHEQYF
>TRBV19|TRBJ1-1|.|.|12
TGTGCCAGTACCTTAGGACAGCTTGAAGCTTTCTTT
CASTLGQLEAFF
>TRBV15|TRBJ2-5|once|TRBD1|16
TGTGCCACCAGCTTGGTAAGGGACAGAATGTTGGAGACCCAGTACTTC
CATSLVRDRMLETQYF
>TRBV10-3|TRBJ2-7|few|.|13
TGTGCCATCAGTGAGTGGAGACCGTACGAGCAGTACTTC
CAISEWRPYEQYF
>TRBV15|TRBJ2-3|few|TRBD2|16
TGTGCCACCAGCACCGGAGCGGGAGCTGAGGGAGATACGCAGTATTTT
CATSTGAGAEGDTQYF
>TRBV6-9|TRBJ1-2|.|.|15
TGTGCCAGCAGTTATCCCAAGGGGGGGAACTATGGCTACACCTTC
CASSYPKGGNYGYTF